The source of this TCR beta chain is a study of T cell changes during pregnancy in multiple sclerosis. Profiling relied on immunoSEQ multiplex PCR, and the TCRdb table lists in-frame clones only, not all of them. The sample gives tens of thousands of clones, roughly 93% of which show up once; 1.4% is in the top ten. Looked up from germline, CDR1 is KGHSH and CDR2 is LQKENI. V lost 2 bases and J 7 bases, leaving 15 bases between the germline ends. There are 15 residues in the CDR3. The rearrangement links TRBV18 to TRBJ1-5; a weak D match, TRBD1 (5 bases). This material consisted of peripheral blood, taken in the third trimester of pregnancy. The clonotype comes from a female donor with multiple sclerosis, enrolled in a pregnancy study. CDR3 in DNA: TGTGCCAGCTCACCAGGGCAGGGAGCGGGGCAGCCCCAGCATTTT. Translating gives CASSPGQGAGQPQHF.